Detailed here is one TCR beta chain. The antigen remains undetermined. The record originates from a study of shared clonotypes between healthy human individuals. After removal of 0 bases from V and 4 bases from J, the junction contained 6 bases not matched to a gene. The CDR3 has 17 residues. Germline V gives CDR1 SGHRS, CDR2 YFSETQ. Study-level points and caveats: The generation probabilities recorded for non-shared clonotypes fell below those of clonotypes shared by all four donors.

Every contributor of samples was a Caucasian grown-up residing in Nashville, Tennessee. Sorted-subset replicate PCR reactions were performed with around 200 ng DNA, corresponding to tens of thousands of T cell genomes. The method was immunoSEQ multiplex PCR; TCRdb's version includes in-frame clones alone and lacks a portion of them. The sample holds hundreds of thousands of clones, about 97% seen once. The TCR comes from a woman between 25 and 40 years old in good health. The sequencing input was naive CD4+ T cells sorted from blood. Subset of the sample: CD45RA+ positively selected. The chain employs TRBV5-1 and TRBJ2-2, with TRBD2 identical over 10 bases. The CDR3 sequence: CASSLGRAGGTTGELFF. Written as DNA, the CDR3 is TGCGCCAGCAGCTTGGGCCGAGCGGGAGGGACCACCGGGGAGCTGTTTTTT. Looking up the rest from reference TRBV5-1 and TRBJ2-2 gives the full variable domain: KAGVTQTPRYLIKTRGQQVTLSCSPISGHRSVSWYQQTPGQGLQFLFEYFSETQRNKGNFPGRFSGRQFSNSRSEMNVSTLELGDSALYLCASSLGRAGGTTGELFFGEGSRLTVL.